The clone carrying this TCR beta chain was seen just once. Its antigen is not identified. This record comes from a study of a mutant IDH1 vaccine in newly diagnosed glioma. Here immunoSEQ multiplex PCR was the method, and the copy in TCRdb shows in-frame clones only, minus some. This sample has some 63,000 clones, with roughly 74% found just once. Broader study findings: There were vaccine-induced immune responses in 90% to 95% of the patients.

Described time point: week 35, safety follow-up. Every vaccine dose comprised 300 ug of mutant IDH1 20-mer peptide plus topical imiquimod. The CDR3 has 15 amino acids. CDR1 is SGHRS, CDR2 YFSETQ, per germline. V lost 3 bases and J lost 0, with 10 bases in between. This TCR was recovered from a man aged 50 to 60 with glioma. The chain carries TRBV5-1 and TRBJ1-3, with unresolved D. The sample was PBMCs, taken from a glioma patient whose treatment included an IDH1 peptide vaccine. CDR3 loop: CASSSAVDSGNTIYF. The CDR3 DNA follows: TGCGCCAGCAGCTCGGCCGTGGACTCTGGAAACACCATATATTTT.